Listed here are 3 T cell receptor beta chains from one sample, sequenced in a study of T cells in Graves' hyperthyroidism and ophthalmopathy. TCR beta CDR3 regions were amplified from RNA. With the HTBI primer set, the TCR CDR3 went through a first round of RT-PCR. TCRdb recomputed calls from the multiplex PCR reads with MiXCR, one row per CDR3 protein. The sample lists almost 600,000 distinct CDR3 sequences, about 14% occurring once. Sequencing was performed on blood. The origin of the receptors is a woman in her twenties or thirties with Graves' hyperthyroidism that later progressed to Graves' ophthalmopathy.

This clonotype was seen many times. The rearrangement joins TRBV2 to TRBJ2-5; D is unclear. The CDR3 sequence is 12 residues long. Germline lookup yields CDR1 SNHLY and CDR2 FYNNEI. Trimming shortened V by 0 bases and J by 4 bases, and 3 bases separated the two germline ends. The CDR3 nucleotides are TGTGCCAGCAGTGAAGCGTCAGAGACCCAGTACTTC. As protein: CASSEASETQYF. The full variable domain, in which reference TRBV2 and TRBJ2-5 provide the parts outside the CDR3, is EPEVTQTPSHQVTQMGQEVILRCVPISNHLYFYWYRQILGQKVEFLVSFYNNEISEKSEIFDDQFSVERPDGSNFTLKIRSTKLEDSAMYFCASSEASETQYFGPGTRLLVL.

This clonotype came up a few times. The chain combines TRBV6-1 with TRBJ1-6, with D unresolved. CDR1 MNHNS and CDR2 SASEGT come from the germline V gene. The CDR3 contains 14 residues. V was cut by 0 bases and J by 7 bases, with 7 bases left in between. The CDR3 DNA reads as TGTGCCAGCAGTGAAGCGCTTCAGAATTCACCCCTCCACTTT. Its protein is CASSEALQNSPLHF.

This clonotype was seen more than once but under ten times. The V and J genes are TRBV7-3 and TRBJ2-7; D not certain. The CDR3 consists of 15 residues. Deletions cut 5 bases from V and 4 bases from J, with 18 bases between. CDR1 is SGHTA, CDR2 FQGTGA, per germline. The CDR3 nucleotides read TGTGCCAGCAGCCCCACGACCGGTTGGGGATACGAGCAGTACTTC. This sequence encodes CASSPTTGWGYEQYF.